This passage covers 23 T cell receptor beta chains from one sample sequenced in a study of monozygotic twins with inflammatory bowel disease. TCRdb re-called the 5' RACE reads and shows each CDR3 protein once, DNA omitted. Here the sample table reports tens of thousands of distinct CDR3 sequences. The sequencing input was blood. The receptor set was obtained from a human donor with ulcerative colitis or Crohn's disease, or a healthy co-twin of an affected twin (not recorded which).

The CDR3 sequence: CAISKETGDQPQHF. The chain is built from TRBV10-3 and TRBJ1-5; TCRdb selects TRBD1, and the lack of DNA leaves this call unchecked. Looked up from germline, CDR1 is ENHRY and CDR2 is SYGVKD. The CDR3 extends over 14 amino acids.

The rearrangement uses TRBV29-1 and TRBJ2-1; as DNA is missing, the TRBD2 call by TCRdb cannot be tested. The CDR3 contains 16 residues. The V gene's germline CDR1 is SQVTM and CDR2 ANQGSEA. The CDR3 loop reads CSVAPLTSGKGNEQFF.

The rearrangement joins TRBV9 to TRBJ2-3; the D call from TCRdb, TRBD2, cannot be confirmed without DNA. The CDR3 length is 17 residues. Germline V gene sequence: CDR1 SGDLS, CDR2 YYNGEE. The CDR3 sequence is CASSAGTSVRITDTQYF.

This chain links TRBV5-1 with TRBJ2-4; as DNA is missing, the TRBD1 call by TCRdb cannot be tested. The CDR3 loop spans 16 amino acids. Germline V CDR1 and CDR2: SGHRS, YFSETQ. CDR3: CASSFEGRGAKNMQYF.

V is TRBV7-3 and J is TRBJ1-1; TCRdb's D call, TRBD1, is unchecked because there is no DNA. The CDR3 length is 15 residues. CDR1 and CDR2 (germline): SGHTA, FQGTGA. CDR3 sequence reads: CASSLRAAENTEAFF.

The chain employs TRBV6-2 or TRBV6-3 and TRBJ2-5; TCRdb reports TRBD1, a call that lacks DNA to check it against. CDR3 length: 16 residues. The germline CDR1 and CDR2 sequences are MNHEY and SVGEGT. The CDR3 is CASSTRTGGGRKTQYF.

The chain recombines TRBV6-4 with TRBJ2-3; lacking DNA, the TRBD2 call made by TCRdb goes unchecked. CDR3 length: 15 amino acids. Germline lookup yields CDR1 MRHNA and CDR2 SNTAGT. This CDR3 reads CASSDSASGVDTQYF.

The V call is TRBV6-1, the J call TRBJ1-3; absent DNA, TCRdb's TRBD1 call cannot be checked. Germline CDR1 reads MNHNS; CDR2 reads SASEGT. The CDR3 totals 16 residues. CDR3 residues: CASREGAALSGNTIYF.

The chain recombines TRBV28 with TRBJ1-1; there is no DNA to check the TCRdb D call of TRBD1. Germline V gene data show CDR1 as MDHEN and CDR2 as SYDVKM. This CDR3 comprises 17 residues. The CDR3 spells CASSPRDRVSQNTEAFF.

The chain combines TRBV7-3 with TRBJ2-5. This CDR3 comprises 14 residues. CDR1 is SGHTA and CDR2 is FQGTGA in the germline V gene. CDR3 amino acids: CASSPELATETQYF.

By frequency, this clonotype registers medium-sized. This sequence joins TRBV3-1 and TRBJ2-3. Germline V gene data show CDR1 as LGHDT and CDR2 as YNNKEL (reference sequence). CDR3 length equals 12 residues. The CDR3: CASSPTPDTQYF.

This chain's CDR3 is CATSRARNTGELFF. The rearrangement joins TRBV15 to TRBJ2-2. The CDR3 loop spans 14 amino acids. Looked up from germline, CDR1 is LNHNV and CDR2 is YYDKDF (reference sequence). The full variable domain, its missing parts supplied by reference TRBV15 and TRBJ2-2, is DAMVIQNPRYQVTQFGKPVTLSCSQTLNHNVMYWYQQKSSQAPKLLFHYYDKDFNNEADTPDNFQSRRPNTSFCFLDIRSPGLGDTAMYLCATSRARNTGELFFGEGSRLTVL.

This chain links TRBV6-6 with TRBJ1-1; as DNA is missing, the TRBD1 call by TCRdb cannot be tested. This CDR3 has 13 residues. CDR1 and CDR2 from the germline V gene are MNHNY and SVGAGI (reference sequence). CDR3 amino acids: CASSTQGRREAFF.

This chain uses TRBV7-2 with TRBJ2-7; TCRdb indicates TRBD1, and absent DNA this call remains unverified. CDR1 SGHTA and CDR2 FQGNSA come from the germline V gene. This CDR3 spans 15 amino acids. The CDR3 spells CASRPNRGRSYEQYF. Supplemented by reference TRBV7-2 and TRBJ2-7, the full variable domain reads GAGVSQSPSNKVTEKGKDVELRCDPISGHTALYWYRQSLGQGLEFLIYFQGNSAPDKSGLPSDRFSAERTGGSVSTLTIQRTQQEDSAVYLCASRPNRGRSYEQYFGPGTRLTVT.

V is TRBV20-1 and J is TRBJ1-5. CDR1 and CDR2 (germline): DFQATT, SNEGSKA (reference sequence). The CDR3 contains 14 residues. The CDR3 region is CSARDSLGIQPQHF.

The genes are TRBV6-1 and TRBJ1-5. Germline V gene lookup returns CDR1 MNHNS and CDR2 SASEGT. The CDR3 consists of 14 residues. The CDR3: CASSGGLFNQPQHF.

The chain couples TRBV14 to TRBJ1-3. The germline CDR1 and CDR2 sequences are SGHDN and FVKESK. The CDR3 is made up of 15 amino acids. The CDR3 sequence: CASSQDIGAGNTIYF.

J is TRBJ2-1 and V is TRBV29-1. Germline V CDR1 and CDR2: SQVTM, ANQGSEA. The CDR3 covers 14 residues. The CDR3 spells CSVMDLSGLNEQFF.

The genes are TRBV28 and TRBJ1-1. Germline V gives CDR1 MDHEN, CDR2 SYDVKM. This CDR3 contains 12 residues. This CDR3 reads CASSSTQVVAFF.

V and J are TRBV9 and TRBJ2-2; absent DNA, TCRdb's TRBD1 call cannot be checked. The CDR3 is made up of 16 amino acids. Germline V gene data show CDR1 as SGDLS and CDR2 as YYNGEE. This CDR3 reads CASSVMAGGPSGELFF.

This rearrangement joins TRBV24-1 to TRBJ2-3; the D call of TRBD2 rests on TCRdb alone, since no DNA is present to check it. The CDR3 is 16 amino acids. From germline, CDR1 is KGHDR and CDR2 SFDVKD. CDR3 protein: CATSDRAAKGTDTQYF.

The V gene is TRBV5-1, the J gene TRBJ2-1. Germline loops: CDR1 SGHRS, CDR2 YFSETQ. There are 15 residues in the CDR3. CDR3 loop: CASSLSVTDHNEQFF.

The chain recombines TRBV4-1 with TRBJ2-1; TCRdb gives TRBD2 as the D gene, but with no DNA this cannot be confirmed. This CDR3 is built from 19 residues. Germline V gene sequence: CDR1 MGHRA, CDR2 YSYEKL. The CDR3 loop reads CASSQEVNGAGGRGNEQFF.